The 26 T cell receptor beta chains below were found in one sample sequenced in a study of blood T cell repertoires in COVID-19. Profiling relied on immunoSEQ multiplex PCR, and the TCRdb table lists in-frame clones only, not all of them. The sample includes approximately 98,000 clones, approximately 80% of them seen just once. Sample: peripheral blood. Receptors were obtained from a woman aged 70-85 years with acute or convalescent COVID-19.

The DNA of the CDR3 is TGCGCCAGCAGCTTGCAGGGGGGTCCTAATGAAAAACTGTTTTTT. Amino acid sequence: CASSLQGGPNEKLFF. The chain links TRBV5-1 to TRBJ1-4, with 7 bases fitting TRBD1. Germline V gene sequence: CDR1 SGHRS, CDR2 YFSETQ. The junction had 3 bases not matched to a gene; V was cut back by 1 base and J by 3 bases. The CDR3 totals 15 residues.

The rearrangement joins TRBV30 to TRBJ2-3; TRBD2 agrees at 11 bases. Germline V CDR1 and CDR2: GTSNPN, SVGIG (reference sequence). The V segment lost 7 bases and the J segment 1 base; nucleotides outside the gene matches: 13. This CDR3 has 17 residues. The CDR3 reads CAFSHSGRARRTDTQYF. DNA for the CDR3: TGTGCCTTCTCCCATAGCGGGAGGGCCCGCCGCACAGATACGCAGTATTTT. Looking up the rest from reference TRBV30 and TRBJ2-3 gives the full variable domain: SQTIHQWPATLVQPVGSPLSLECTVEGTSNPNLYWYRQAAGRGLQLLFYSVGIGQISSEVPQNLSASRPQDRQFILSSKKLLLSDSGFYLCAFSHSGRARRTDTQYFGPGTRLTVL.

J is TRBJ2-3 and V is TRBV7-9; the match to TRBD2 covers 7 bases. The germline V gene has CDR1 SEHNR and CDR2 FQNEAQ (reference sequence). The V and J ends lost 2 bases and 3 bases, in that order; junction bases with no gene match: 8. The length of the CDR3 is 16 residues. CDR3 DNA sequence: TGTGCCAGCAGCTTAAGGTCGGGCGGGAGAACAGATACGCAGTATTTT. Encoded protein: CASSLRSGGRTDTQYF.

The chain links TRBV4-1 to TRBJ1-3, with D hard to call. CDR3 size: 15 residues. V was clipped by 4 bases and J by 4 bases, with 14 bases between them. Germline V gives CDR1 MGHRA, CDR2 YSYEKL. In nucleotides, the CDR3 is TGCGCCAGCAGCCCGCGGCAGTGGCTAGGAAACACCATATATTTT. Translating gives CASSPRQWLGNTIYF.

The V call is TRBV6-5, the J call TRBJ2-3; D is unresolved. This CDR3 contains 14 residues. Trimming took off 0 bases at V and 5 bases at J, with 9 bases between the two ends. The germline V gene has CDR1 MNHEY and CDR2 SVGAGI. Written as DNA, the CDR3 is TGTGCCAGCAGTTACTCGGAGCTTAGAGATACGCAGTATTTT. Translation: CASSYSELRDTQYF.

This clone was detected only a few times. Here the CDR3 DNA reads TGTGCCAGCAGCTTCGGAGGAGCTAACGAGCAGTACTTC. Protein: CASSFGGANEQYF. This chain uses TRBV5-4 with TRBJ2-7, with D tentatively TRBD2 (5 bases). Germline CDR1 and CDR2: SGHNT and YYREEE (reference sequence). The CDR3 length is 13 residues. V lost 2 bases and J 5 bases, leaving 11 bases between the germline ends. Full variable domain (missing parts from reference TRBV5-4 and TRBJ2-7): ETGVTQSPTHLIKTRGQQVTLRCSSQSGHNTVSWYQQALGQGPQFIFQYYREEENGRGNFPPRFSGLQFPNYSSELNVNALELDDSALYLCASSFGGANEQYFGPGTRLTVT.

V gene TRBV15 combines with J gene TRBJ2-1, with D possibly matching TRBD1 (6 bases). This CDR3 has 14 residues. Trimming took 4 bases from V and 6 from J, leaving 13 bases between them. The V gene's germline CDR1 is LNHNV and CDR2 YYDKDF (reference sequence). The CDR3 is CATSTRDTFNEQFF. The CDR3 DNA reads TGTGCCACCAGCACCCGGGACACCTTCAATGAGCAGTTCTTC.

This chain joins TRBV6-5 and TRBJ2-7, with 9 bases matching TRBD1. Per germline, CDR1 MNHEY and CDR2 SVGAGI. V shed 0 bases and J 2 bases; nucleotides not matched to a gene: 2. The CDR3 is 15 residues long. In DNA, the CDR3 is TGTGCCAGCAGTTACTCGGGACAGGGAACCTACGAGCAGTACTTC. This sequence encodes CASSYSGQGTYEQYF.

The chain recombines TRBV28 with TRBJ2-1; weak D call: TRBD2 (5 bases). The V and J ends lost 4 bases and 15 bases respectively, with 19 bases between them. The CDR3 runs 13 residues. Germline V lookup: CDR1 MDHEN, CDR2 SYDVKM. The CDR3 loop reads CASSSGFTRGGFF. For the CDR3, the DNA is TGTGCCAGCAGTTCGGGATTTACCCGTGGTGGGTTCTTC. Variable domain in full (rest from reference TRBV28 and TRBJ2-1): DVKVTQSSRYLVKRTGEKVFLECVQDMDHENMFWYRQDPGLGLRLIYFSYDVKMKEKGDIPEGYSVSREKKERFSLILESASTNQTSMYLCASSSGFTRGGFFGPGTRLTVL.

V gene TRBV6-6 combines with J gene TRBJ1-5; TRBD1 is a possible D gene (5 bases). The ends were cut back, 8 bases at V and 11 bases at J, with 19 bases in the middle. CDR3 length: 13 residues. Per germline, CDR1 MNHNY and CDR2 SVGAGI (reference sequence). The DNA of the CDR3 is TGTGCCAGCTCGGGGACGGGACTCGAAGCCCAGCATTTT. Encoded protein: CASSGTGLEAQHF.

Here the CDR3 reads CASSLASETANTEAFF. CDR3 DNA: TGTGCCAGCAGCTTAGCGTCTGAGACAGCTAACACTGAAGCTTTCTTT. J is TRBJ1-1 and V is TRBV7-2, with a weak D call TRBD1 (5 bases). The V gene's germline CDR1 is SGHTA and CDR2 FQGNSA. The CDR3 spans 16 residues. V was pared by 0 bases and J by 2 bases, with 13 bases between.

This chain links TRBV9 with TRBJ2-1, with 9 bases identical to TRBD1. The germline V gene has CDR1 SGDLS and CDR2 YYNGEE. The J segment lost 8 bases and the V segment lost 4 bases, leaving 19 bases of the junction unmatched. The CDR3 extends over 18 amino acids. The CDR3 nucleotides read TGTGCCAGCAGCTTCCAATTGCCCCGGGACAGGGTTGAAGATGAGCAGTTCTTC. This encodes CASSFQLPRDRVEDEQFF.

The chain uses TRBV18 and TRBJ2-3; 11 positions agree with TRBD1. The germline CDR1 and CDR2 sequences are KGHSH and LQKENI. Losses at the gene ends were 6 bases for V and 2 bases for J; bases not matched to a gene: 7. The CDR3 is 16 residues long. The DNA for the CDR3 is TGTGCCAGCTCCCCGACCGGACAGGGGGCCACAGATACGCAGTATTTT. Translating it yields CASSPTGQGATDTQYF.

The genes are TRBV4-1 and TRBJ1-2; no clear D. CDR3 length equals 18 residues. V was shortened by 0 bases and J by 1 base, with 18 bases between the two germline ends. CDR1 and CDR2 from the germline V gene are MGHRA and YSYEKL. CDR3 bases: TGCGCCAGCAGCCAAGACCCCGCCCCGGGAACAGTTAACTATGGCTACACCTTC. As protein: CASSQDPAPGTVNYGYTF.

The rearrangement links TRBV2 to TRBJ2-5, with D possibly matching TRBD1 (6 bases). V lost 2 bases and J lost 11, with 18 bases in between. CDR1 SNHLY and CDR2 FYNNEI come from the germline V gene. CDR3 length equals 14 residues. The CDR3, as DNA: TGTGCCAGCAGTGAAAGGGTTTCTGGGACAAGGCAGTACTTC. It is translated as CASSERVSGTRQYF.

V gene TRBV5-5 combines with J gene TRBJ2-7; TRBD1 aligns across 10 bases. V was pared by 5 bases and J by 4 bases, with 9 bases of the junction left unmatched. The germline CDR1 and CDR2 sequences are SGHKS and YYEKEE (reference sequence). The CDR3 extends over 15 amino acids. The CDR3 protein is CASSFGQGEKYEQYF. In nucleotides, the CDR3 is TGTGCCAGCAGTTTTGGACAGGGGGAGAAGTACGAGCAGTACTTC.

This sequence joins TRBV5-6 and TRBJ1-1; D remains ambiguous. Trimming took 4 bases from V and 6 from J, leaving 22 bases between them. The CDR3 totals 16 residues. Germline V gives CDR1 SGHDT, CDR2 YYEEEE. CDR3 sequence (DNA): TGTGCCAGCAGCCCCACAGAACCCCTCCTAATAGCTGAAGCTTTCTTT. Its translation is CASSPTEPLLIAEAFF.

This clone was found a few times. The chain has TRBV27 and TRBJ2-7; a weak D match, TRBD1 (5 bases). Trimming left V 7 bases short and J 1 base short, with 20 bases between. CDR1 MNHEY and CDR2 SMNVEV come from the germline V gene (reference sequence). CDR3 length: 16 amino acids. CDR3 bases: TGTGCCAGCACCACTTATTCCCAGGGAAAGTCCTACGAGCAGTACTTC. Amino acid sequence: CASTTYSQGKSYEQYF.

About this clone: Within the sample, other DNA sequences also encode this same CDR3. This rearrangement joins TRBV28 to TRBJ1-5; D uncertain. Germline V CDR1 and CDR2: MDHEN, SYDVKM. V was trimmed by 3 bases and J by 1 base, leaving 4 bases between them. There are 13 residues in the CDR3. This CDR3 reads CASSFLSNQPQHF. The CDR3 DNA sequence: TGTGCCAGCAGTTTTTTAAGCAATCAGCCCCAGCATTTT. The variable domain in full, with the rest retrieved from reference TRBV28 and TRBJ1-5, is DVKVTQSSRYLVKRTGEKVFLECVQDMDHENMFWYRQDPGLGLRLIYFSYDVKMKEKGDIPEGYSVSREKKERFSLILESASTNQTSMYLCASSFLSNQPQHFGDGTRLSIL.

The table lists this clone with a few counts. The chain couples TRBV18 to TRBJ1-2; the D gene is possibly TRBD1 (5 bases). CDR3 length: 13 residues. V lost 3 bases, J lost 2 bases, and 7 bases lay in between. Germline loops: CDR1 KGHSH, CDR2 LQKENI. The CDR3 DNA sequence: TGTGCCAGCTCACCGGGGGGGAACTATGGCTACACCTTC. Translating it yields CASSPGGNYGYTF.

The J gene is TRBJ1-4, the V gene TRBV19, with unresolved D. The CDR3 is 15 amino acids. CDR1 and CDR2 (germline): LNHDA, SQIVND (reference sequence). Trimming took 3 bases from V and 0 from J, leaving 8 bases between them. CDR3 coding DNA: TGTGCCAGTAGTATTAATCAGGCAACTAATGAAAAACTGTTTTTT. Encoded protein: CASSINQATNEKLFF.

This chain uses TRBV14 with TRBJ2-3, with D possibly matching TRBD1 (6 bases). The germline V and J ends were trimmed by 8 bases and 3 bases, with 12 bases remaining between them. This CDR3 region has 13 residues. Germline V lookup: CDR1 SGHDN, CDR2 FVKESK. The CDR3, as DNA: TGTGCCAGCGGCCTCAGGGGAACAGATACGCAGTATTTT. Its translation: CASGLRGTDTQYF.

The chain recombines TRBV7-9 with TRBJ1-1; TRBD1 matches at 9 bases. J gave up 5 bases and V 4 bases, and 5 bases lay outside the gene matches. In germline, CDR1 is SEHNR, CDR2 FQNEAQ (reference sequence). This CDR3 is 14 amino acids long. The CDR3 DNA is TGTGCCAGCAGCTACAGACAGGGGGAAACTGAAGCTTTCTTT. It encodes CASSYRQGETEAFF. The full variable domain, with the rest looked up from reference TRBV7-9 and TRBJ1-1, is DTGVSQNPRHKITKRGQNVTFRCDPISEHNRLYWYRQTLGQGPEFLTYFQNEAQLEKSRLLSDRFSAERPKGSFSTLEIQRTEQGDSAMYLCASSYRQGETEAFFGQGTRLTVV.

The CDR3 protein is CASSEWSGEETQYF. CDR3 in DNA: TGCGCCAGCAGTGAGTGGAGCGGGGAAGAGACCCAGTACTTC. The chain has TRBV10-2 and TRBJ2-5, with 7 positions matching TRBD2. Germline trimming cut 1 base from V and 3 bases from J; bases unmatched to any gene: 2. The CDR3 covers 14 residues. Germline loops: CDR1 WSHSY, CDR2 SAAADI.

The chain carries TRBV20-1 and TRBJ2-1; D is uncertain. Germline V lookup: CDR1 DFQATT, CDR2 SNEGSKA (reference sequence). The CDR3 length is 14 residues. V was clipped by 3 bases and J by 12 bases, with 21 bases between them. CDR3 in amino acids: CSASGRLPIFRQFF. DNA for the CDR3: TGCAGTGCTAGTGGCAGGCTCCCCATTTTCAGGCAGTTCTTC.

The table lists this clone with a count of one. The rearrangement uses TRBV9 and TRBJ1-4; 9 bases match TRBD1. The V segment lost 0 bases and the J segment 10 bases; nucleotides outside the gene matches: 7. This CDR3 comprises 15 residues. The V gene's germline CDR1 is SGDLS and CDR2 YYNGEE. CDR3 in DNA: TGTGCCAGCAGCGTAGAGGGGACAGGGCTCAGAAAACTGTTTTTT. It yields the protein CASSVEGTGLRKLFF. Full variable domain (outside the CDR3, taken from reference TRBV9 and TRBJ1-4): DSGVTQTPKHLITATGQRVTLRCSPRSGDLSVYWYQQSLDQGLQFLIQYYNGEERAKGNILERFSAQQFPDLHSELNLSSLELGDSALYFCASSVEGTGLRKLFFGSGTQLSVL.